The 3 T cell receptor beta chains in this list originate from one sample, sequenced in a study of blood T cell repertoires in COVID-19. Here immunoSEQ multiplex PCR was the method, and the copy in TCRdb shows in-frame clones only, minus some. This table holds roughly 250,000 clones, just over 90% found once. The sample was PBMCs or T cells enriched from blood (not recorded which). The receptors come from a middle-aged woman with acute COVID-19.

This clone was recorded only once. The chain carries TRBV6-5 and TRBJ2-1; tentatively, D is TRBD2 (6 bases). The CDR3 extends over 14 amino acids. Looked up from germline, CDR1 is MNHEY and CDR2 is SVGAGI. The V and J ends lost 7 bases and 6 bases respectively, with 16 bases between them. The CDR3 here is CASTRGVLGNEQFF. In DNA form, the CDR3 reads TGTGCCAGCACGCGCGGGGTCCTGGGCAATGAGCAGTTCTTC.

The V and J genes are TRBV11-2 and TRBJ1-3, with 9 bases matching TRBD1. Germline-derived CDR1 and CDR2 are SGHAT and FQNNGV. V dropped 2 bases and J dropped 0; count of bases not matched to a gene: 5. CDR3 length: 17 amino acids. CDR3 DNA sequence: TGTGCCAGCAGCTTAATTGGGACAGGGAGCTCTGGAAACACCATATATTTT. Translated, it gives CASSLIGTGSSGNTIYF.

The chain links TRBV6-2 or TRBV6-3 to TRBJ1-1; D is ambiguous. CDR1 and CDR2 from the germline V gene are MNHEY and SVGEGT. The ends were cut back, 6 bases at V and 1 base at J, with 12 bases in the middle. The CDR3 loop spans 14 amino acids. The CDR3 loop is CASRYILANTEAFF. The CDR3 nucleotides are TGTGCCAGCAGGTACATCTTGGCGAACACTGAAGCTTTCTTT.